Shown below are 25 T cell receptor beta chains from a single sample sequenced in a study of blood T cell repertoires in COVID-19. The table came from immunoSEQ multiplex PCR; TCRdb's copy has only in-frame clones and leaves some out. The sample carries about 310,000 clones, around 90% recorded once. Material for sequencing was peripheral blood. These receptors were collected from a man between 50 and 59 years old with active or convalescent COVID-19.

The DNA for the CDR3 is TGTGCCAGCAGCTCCCTTGTCTCCTACGAGCAGTACTTC. Translated: CASSSLVSYEQYF. The chain joins TRBV5-6 to TRBJ2-7, with D hard to call. The CDR3 has 13 residues. The V and J ends lost 3 bases and 0 bases respectively, with 7 bases between them. Germline CDR1 SGHDT, CDR2 YYEEEE.

The count of this clone is one. The CDR3 spells CASSQVGQGVNEQFF. The DNA of the CDR3 is TGTGCCAGCAGCCAAGTCGGGCAGGGGGTCAATGAGCAGTTCTTC. The chain is built from TRBV3-1 (or the pseudogene TRBV3-2) and TRBJ2-1; 7 bases align to TRBD1. Unmatched junction bases numbered 6, after V lost 1 base and J lost 6 bases. The CDR3 has 15 residues. CDR1 and CDR2 (germline): LGHDT, YNNKEL (reference sequence).

V gene TRBV7-6 combines with J gene TRBJ2-2; 12 bases line up with TRBD2. CDR3 length: 15 amino acids. J lost 3 bases, V lost 5 bases, and 1 base had no gene match. Per germline, CDR1 SGHVS and CDR2 FNYEAQ. CDR3 loop: CASSRTSGDTGELFF. Here the CDR3 DNA reads TGTGCCAGCAGCCGGACTAGCGGGGACACCGGGGAGCTGTTTTTT.

The chain couples TRBV5-1 to TRBJ1-1, with 11 positions matching TRBD1. J lost 1 base, V lost 1 base, and 3 bases had no gene match. CDR3 length equals 16 residues. Germline CDR1 reads SGHRS; CDR2 reads YFSETQ. CDR3 bases: TGCGCCAGCAGCTTGCAGGACAGGGGGCGGAACACTGAAGCTTTCTTT. The encoded protein is CASSLQDRGRNTEAFF. The full variable domain, in which reference TRBV5-1 and TRBJ1-1 provide the parts outside the CDR3, is KAGVTQTPRYLIKTRGQQVTLSCSPISGHRSVSWYQQTPGQGLQFLFEYFSETQRNKGNFPGRFSGRQFSNSRSEMNVSTLELGDSALYLCASSLQDRGRNTEAFFGQGTRLTVV.

The chain links TRBV10-2 to TRBJ2-1, with a tentative D call TRBD1 (5 bases). This CDR3 is 14 amino acids long. V lost 3 bases and J 8 bases, leaving 14 bases between the germline ends. Germline V gene sequence: CDR1 WSHSY, CDR2 SAAADI. CDR3 DNA: TGCGCCAGCAGTGAAGGGGTAGGAGTTGATGAGCAGTTCTTC. Translation: CASSEGVGVDEQFF.

V is TRBV5-4 and J is TRBJ2-7; perhaps TRBD1 as D (7 bases). CDR1 and CDR2 from the germline V gene are SGHNT and YYREEE (reference sequence). The length of the CDR3 is 15 residues. V was cut by 1 base and J by 1 base, with 12 bases left in between. The CDR3 loop reads CASSLSGDSSYEQYF. The CDR3, as DNA: TGTGCCAGCAGCTTGTCGGGGGACAGTTCCTACGAGCAGTACTTC. The full variable domain, rest sourced from reference TRBV5-4 and TRBJ2-7, is ETGVTQSPTHLIKTRGQQVTLRCSSQSGHNTVSWYQQALGQGPQFIFQYYREEENGRGNFPPRFSGLQFPNYSSELNVNALELDDSALYLCASSLSGDSSYEQYFGPGTRLTVT.

The chain links TRBV12-3 or TRBV12-4 to TRBJ1-1, with unresolved D. V lost 6 bases and J lost 8, with 13 bases in between. The CDR3 length is 12 residues. CDR3 coding DNA: TGTGCCAGCAGGCCGCGGGATGCCGAAGCTTTCTTT. Its protein product is CASRPRDAEAFF.

For this clone: Other DNA variants within this sample encode the same CDR3. The rearrangement joins TRBV30 to TRBJ1-1; possibly TRBD1 for D (6 bases). Trimming took off 0 bases at V and 5 bases at J, with 10 bases between the two ends. CDR3 size: 13 residues. The germline gives CDR1 GTSNPN, CDR2 SVGIG (reference sequence). DNA for the CDR3: TGTGCCTGGAGTGTAAGGGGGGGGACTGAAGCTTTCTTT. As protein: CAWSVRGGTEAFF.

The chain is built from TRBV3-1 (or the pseudogene TRBV3-2) and TRBJ1-2, with D possibly TRBD1 on 5 matching bases. This CDR3 is built from 15 residues. Germline-derived CDR1 and CDR2 are LGHDT and YNNKEL (reference sequence). The V gene lost 0 bases and the J gene lost 8 bases, with 16 bases spanning the gap. This CDR3 is CASSQDPQGYRGYTF. CDR3 bases: TGTGCCAGCAGCCAAGATCCCCAGGGCTATAGAGGCTACACCTTC.

The table lists this clone with a count of one. The chain employs TRBV9 and TRBJ1-1; weak D call: TRBD1 (5 bases). With 6 bases removed from V and 1 base from J, the gap between germline ends came to 13 bases. This CDR3 is 14 amino acids long. Germline-derived CDR1 and CDR2 are SGDLS and YYNGEE. The CDR3 DNA reads TGTGCCAGCATGCCGGGACTCCAGAACACTGAAGCTTTCTTT. Protein sequence: CASMPGLQNTEAFF. Using reference TRBV9 and TRBJ1-1 for the parts outside the CDR3, the full variable domain is DSGVTQTPKHLITATGQRVTLRCSPRSGDLSVYWYQQSLDQGLQFLIQYYNGEERAKGNILERFSAQQFPDLHSELNLSSLELGDSALYFCASMPGLQNTEAFFGQGTRLTVV.

The chain links TRBV7-9 to TRBJ1-2; 9 bases agree with TRBD1. The ends lost 6 bases at V and 3 bases at J; junction bases unmatched: 8. The V gene's germline CDR1 is SEHNR and CDR2 FQNEAQ (reference sequence). The CDR3 sequence is 15 residues long. CDR3 protein: CASRQTGGDDYGYTF. CDR3 DNA: TGTGCCAGCAGACAAACAGGGGGCGACGACTATGGCTACACCTTC.

V usage is TRBV2 and J usage is TRBJ1-3, with D tentatively TRBD1 (6 bases). Trimming removed 1 base at V and 2 bases at J, with 6 bases between. The CDR3 contains 14 residues. CDR1 is SNHLY and CDR2 is FYNNEI in the germline V gene. CDR3 nucleotides: TGTGCCAGCAGTGAAGAGGGGGCTGGAAACACCATATATTTT. Its translation is CASSEEGAGNTIYF.

The V and J genes are TRBV6-2 or TRBV6-3 and TRBJ2-2; tentatively, D is TRBD1 (5 bases). Germline CDR1 and CDR2: MNHEY and SVGEGT. CDR3 length equals 16 residues. V lost 3 bases to trimming and J lost 5 bases, with 16 bases between them. The CDR3 loop is CASSYRGSSGTGELFF. CDR3 in DNA: TGTGCCAGCAGTTATAGGGGATCCTCAGGAACCGGGGAGCTGTTTTTT.

J is TRBJ2-3 and V is TRBV5-4; D remains unclear. Between the trimmed V and J ends, which lost 6 bases and 0 bases, there was a span of 14 bases. The CDR3 length is 15 residues. The V gene's germline CDR1 is SGHNT and CDR2 YYREEE (reference sequence). The CDR3 is CASNEFVFSTDTQYF. Written as DNA, the CDR3 is TGTGCCAGCAACGAGTTCGTATTTAGCACAGATACGCAGTATTTT.

The chain has TRBV27 and TRBJ2-1, with D possibly matching TRBD2 (6 bases). This CDR3 is 19 amino acids long. CDR1 is MNHEY and CDR2 is SMNVEV in the germline V gene (reference sequence). Trimming left V 0 bases short and J 7 bases short, with 25 bases between. The chain's CDR3 is CASSLSRHSVGGGLNEQFF. The CDR3, as DNA: TGTGCCAGCAGTTTATCCCGCCATAGCGTGGGAGGAGGTCTGAATGAGCAGTTCTTC.

The chain has TRBV19 and TRBJ1-5; D is possibly TRBD1 (5 bases). Germline assignment: CDR1 LNHDA and CDR2 SQIVND (reference sequence). The CDR3 has 16 amino acids. Between the trimmed V and J ends, which lost 6 bases and 1 base, there was a span of 16 bases. CDR3 in DNA: TGTGCCAGTAGGCGTCACATAGGGGCGAGCAATCAGCCCCAGCATTTT. It codes for CASRRHIGASNQPQHF.

The rearrangement uses TRBV4-2 and TRBJ2-3; 11 bases fit TRBD2. CDR1 and CDR2 from the germline V gene are LGHNA and YNFKEQ. This CDR3 is 18 amino acids long. J lost 2 bases, V lost 0 bases, and 7 bases had no gene match. The CDR3 is CASSQDVASGGITDTQYF. CDR3 sequence (DNA): TGTGCCAGCAGCCAAGACGTGGCTAGCGGGGGGATCACAGATACGCAGTATTTT.

The chain carries TRBV28 and TRBJ1-1, with 7 bases identical to TRBD1. V lost 5 bases to trimming and J lost 5 bases; unmatched junction nucleotides: 5. The CDR3 is 13 amino acids. The V gene's germline CDR1 is MDHEN and CDR2 SYDVKM. Here the CDR3 reads CASSEGARTEAFF. Written as DNA, the CDR3 is TGTGCCAGCAGTGAGGGGGCGAGAACTGAAGCTTTCTTT.

V is TRBV5-5 and J is TRBJ1-4; no definite D call. The CDR3 covers 14 residues. Trimming stripped 0 bases from V and 7 bases from J, with 10 bases between. CDR1 and CDR2 (germline): SGHKS, YYEKEE (reference sequence). CDR3 region: CASSLGAKLEKLFF. CDR3 nucleotides: TGTGCCAGCAGCTTGGGTGCGAAACTTGAAAAACTGTTTTTT.

The rearrangement links TRBV7-8 to TRBJ2-1; D perhaps matches TRBD1 (6 bases). The V end lost 5 bases, the J end lost 0 bases, and 11 bases lay between the germline ends. Looked up from germline, CDR1 is SGHVS and CDR2 is FQNEAQ. The CDR3 consists of 15 residues. CDR3 coding DNA: TGTGCCAGCAGCCTTACAGGGAGCTCCTACAATGAGCAGTTCTTC. Protein sequence: CASSLTGSSYNEQFF.

J is TRBJ2-7 and V is TRBV14; 8 nucleotides agree with TRBD2. CDR1 and CDR2 (germline): SGHDN, FVKESK. The ends lost 1 base at V and 4 bases at J; junction bases unmatched: 6. The CDR3 is 15 amino acids. The CDR3 DNA sequence: TGTGCCAGCAGCCAAGCACGGGGGGGTAAATACGAGCAGTACTTC. It specifies CASSQARGGKYEQYF.

The chain couples TRBV5-3 to TRBJ1-2; tentative D call: TRBD1 (5 bases). TRBV5-3 is placed among ORFs of uncertain function. This CDR3 is 17 amino acids long. Trimming took 1 base from V and 4 from J, leaving 20 bases between them. This CDR3 reads CARSLMSGGVTCYGYTF. CDR3 sequence (DNA): TGTGCCAGAAGCTTGATGTCGGGAGGGGTGACATGCTATGGCTACACCTTC.

Here the CDR3 reads CAWGTGTASYEQYF. CDR3 coding DNA: TGTGCCTGGGGTACCGGGACAGCTTCCTACGAGCAGTACTTC. J is TRBJ2-7 and V is TRBV30, with TRBD1 matching over 7 bases. Germline CDR1 and CDR2: GTSNPN and SVGIG (reference sequence). Unmatched junction bases numbered 8, after V lost 5 bases and J lost 1 base. CDR3 length equals 14 residues.

The chain joins TRBV5-4 to TRBJ2-7; 11 bases are shared with TRBD2. CDR1 is SGHNT, CDR2 YYREEE, per germline (reference sequence). The V gene end was trimmed by 4 bases and the J gene end by 5 bases; junction bases not matched to a gene: 8. This CDR3 is built from 15 residues. CDR3 residues: CASSPLPSGRNEQYF. CDR3 DNA: TGTGCCAGCAGCCCTCTTCCTAGCGGGAGGAACGAGCAGTACTTC.

V and J are TRBV28 and TRBJ1-2, with 9 bases aligning to TRBD1. J was trimmed by 2 bases and V by 4 bases; bases with no gene match: 2. The CDR3 covers 14 residues. CDR1 and CDR2 from the germline V gene are MDHEN and SYDVKM. CDR3 residues: CASSYGQGNYGYTF. CDR3 in DNA: TGTGCCAGCAGTTACGGACAGGGGAACTATGGCTACACCTTC.